This T cell receptor (beta chain) was obtained from a study of cytomegalovirus exposure and HLA in healthy donors (dated by TCRdb to the late 2010s). Background on the whole study: An earlier analysis of roughly 610 of the donors reported over 250 Gb of sequence data and some 110 million unique TCR beta sequences obtained from approximately 180 million T cells. An earlier analysis of 587 of the donors used high-throughput TCR beta sequencing to judge whether each TCR beta V gene segment behaved as functional or pseudogenic. Among 300 to 500 genotyped donors of the cohort, an average of around 250,000 unique TCR beta nucleotide sequences was sequenced per donor, of which 15% to 20% were non-productive. An early release that covered roughly 600 HLA-typed donors contained about 300 gigabases of sequencing data and about 84 million unique TCR sequences. In a later analysis, previously published TCR beta repertoires from 550 to 700 donors were re-analyzed and high-resolution HLA genotyping was added so that TCR occurrence patterns could be studied. Donor age, sex, ethnicity and CMV serostatus were collected together with the repertoire data. The number of typed donors differed by locus: about 629-640 for A, B, C, DRB1 and DQB1; 500 to 550 for DQA1; over 600 for DPA1; and around 450 for DPB1. Four or five DR-DQ haplotypes were handled as single units for association and clustering, since linkage in the cohort was strong. The study combined high-throughput TCR immunosequencing, statistical association of individual TCRs with disease status, and machine learning to predict cytomegalovirus infection status. Rather than drawing on any new phenotypic data, the later analysis identified candidate immune exposures from TCR beta sequences and the way those sequences occurred across donors. HLA typing included class I and class II loci at four-digit resolution. Genome-wide SNP genotypes for about 65% of the roughly 700 donors were used in a later genetic analysis, which treated that subset as a discovery cohort. A separate validation cohort of some 130 different subjects was used in addition to the roughly 720-subject first cohort. The study was designed to test whether signatures of past pathogen exposure could be identified by cataloging public T cell receptors. Using immunosequencing, the study profiled T cell repertoires from around 680 subjects and related those repertoires to cytomegalovirus serostatus. All discovery cohort repertoires had been generated on a single sequencing platform. Of the 300 to 500 genotyped donors, 65% to 90% were placed in the genetic ancestry cluster associated with self-reported Caucasian donors. The full study reports these points: Most CMV-associated TCR beta chains appeared to be HLA-restricted in a later analysis, and the HLA associations seemed to be driven largely by CMV exposure. According to a later analysis, TCR association rates differed among HLA loci, with DRB1 alleles showing the most associated TCRs and HLA-C alleles showing the fewest. In an earlier analysis of roughly 560 of the donors, most TCR beta V segments were observed in productive rearrangements about 87% or about 30% of the time, broadly matching IMGT annotations. The authors suggested that the approach could potentially be extended to other disease states and immunological phenotypes. A cluster of highly shared sequence variants was judged likely to represent a technical artifact of the sequencing pipeline. In a later analysis, several top co-occurrence clusters were reported to appear linked to parvovirus B19, influenza, CMV and Epstein-Barr virus. A further reported finding was that TCR beta sequences accurately predicted the HLA-A and HLA-B alleles for most subjects in the first cohort. Roughly uniform sequencing depth across donors was assumed in presence/absence analyses, although this assumption may not hold. HLA typing was unavailable for some donors at each locus, so association tests used only the typed subset. Most TCR sequences were seen in very few donors, while some public TCRs were found in many individuals. In a later genetic analysis, fewer N-insertions in productive TCRs were reported among donors in an Asian-associated ancestry cluster than the approximately 670-donor mean. The classifier was reported to diagnose cytomegalovirus status with high specificity and sensitivity in both the original and validation cohorts. Strong co-occurrence of HLA alleles, especially DR and DQ, made assigning TCR associations to individual alleles difficult. V-gene and J-gene trimming of TCR beta chains was associated with a missense DCLRE1C variant in a later genetic analysis, and the association was replicated in an independent cohort. The earlier analysis of 587 of the donors excluded approximately 15 rarely observed V segments, including chromosome 9 orphons, because counts were too low. In vitro tests confirmed that a few of the cytomegalovirus-associated TCR beta chains recognize cytomegalovirus antigens. Correlated functional status among segregating V segments might reflect linkage disequilibrium, but an unknown experimental factor could not be ruled out. The only immune exposure information available for the cohort was CMV serostatus. In a later analysis, HLA-associated TCR beta chains were found to be more clonally expanded and to have lower generation probabilities than equally common non-associated chains. In the study, around 150 TCR beta chains were listed as associated with cytomegalovirus. In a later analysis, some 18,000 TCR beta sequences were associated with specific HLA alleles at a false discovery rate of 0.05. The 87-base-pair reads could not distinguish some IMGT-functional V segments, including TRBV6-2 and TRBV6-3, so those segments were excluded. This cohort had only TCR beta chains sequenced, and the lack of alpha or paired-chain data limited which features could be detected.

The cohort comprised 550 to 700 healthy bone marrow donors. At the time of sampling, every cohort member was nominally healthy, though immune exposures that went unrecorded were likely present. The donor tested CMV seronegative and was one of the 352 seronegative cohort members. Each donor provided a peripheral blood sample, and peripheral blood mononuclear cells were used for TCR beta sequencing. The Qiagen DNeasy Blood Extraction Kit was used to extract genomic DNA from the blood cell samples. On this clone: What this receptor recognizes is not known. No per-base quality is available; no much larger clone lies one base away.

CDR1 and CDR2, looked up from the germline V gene (reference sequence), are LNHDA and SQIVND. The germline ends are 12 bases apart after V is trimmed by 5 bases and J by 5 bases. The CDR3 contains 13 residues, cysteine and phenylalanine counted. Only CDR3 DNA remains: 39 bases, in frame from the first base. The library was prepared using the immunoSEQ multiplex PCR assay. A mixture of 60 forward primers for TCR Vbeta segments and 13 reverse primers for TCR Jbeta segments was used in the multiplex PCR. The CDR3 region of rearranged TCR beta genes was amplified from genomic DNA by a multiplex PCR assay. On the Illumina HiSeq System, the amplified TCR beta libraries were sequenced as 87-base-pair reads. The study's processing was this. Across the 670 or so repertoires, a later analysis counted approximately 75 million unique TCR beta chains, 9 million to 14 million of which were shared by at least two donors. A nearest-neighbor algorithm error-corrected the raw reads and collapsed the reads into unique sequences, merging closely related sequences to remove PCR and sequencing errors. CDR3 sequences were aligned to IMGT reference sequences to assign V, D and J gene segments. Each retained sequence needed at least a six-nucleotide match to both a V gene segment and a J gene segment. Rearrangements were called productive when the CDR3 lacked stop codons and stayed in frame with V and J; all others were non-productive. CDR3 was defined according to IMGT convention as the region running from the second conserved V-encoded cysteine to the conserved J-encoded phenylalanine. Sequences without an unambiguous match to a single V gene segment were excluded from the earlier analysis of several hundred of the donors. An earlier analysis of fewer than 750 of the donors called V segments functional above 56.7% productive rearrangements and segregating when the between-donor standard deviation exceeded 5%. A statistical classification framework was built to diagnose cytomegalovirus status from the catalog of TCR beta chain sequences. In a later analysis, V and J genes were assigned by comparing TCR nucleotide sequences against IMGT/GENE-DB human TR gene sequences. Using the TCRdist pipeline, a later analysis assigned CDR3 sequences along with most-parsimonious VDJ recombination scenarios. A later analysis defined each TCR beta chain by its CDR3 amino acid sequence plus V-gene family, and excluded reads lacking a unique V-gene family. To address suspected cross-contamination and a sequencing artifact, a later analysis removed around 600 highly shared, low-generation-probability nucleotide sequences. For each public chain, a later analysis derived a clonal expansion index from normalized ranks of inferred template counts within each repertoire. A later analysis computed generation probabilities with a VDJ recombination model fitted to out-of-frame rearrangements, and checked the results against IGoR. In a later analysis, TCR-TCR, TCR-HLA and TCR-CMV co-occurrence was scored with hypergeometric tests, and a repertoire-size bias correction was applied to TCR pairs. A later analysis estimated false discovery rates by permuting HLA or CMV assignments 20 times. In a later analysis, co-occurring TCRs were grouped with DBSCAN, and TCRdist sequence similarity was added when clustering was performed within HLA-allele-positive subsets. Repertoires with fewer than 30,000 or more than 120,000 public chains, plus five repertoires with anomalous nucleotide sharing, were excluded from co-occurrence clustering. TCRdb carries this immuneACCESS record with in-frame sequences only. Its versions omit some clonotypes, under half of them owing to an unresolved V gene in the studies checked, with the rest unexplained. V and J calls plus clone size are reproduced from that table; the DNA served to infer D and trimming. Across this sample there are fewer than 200,000 clones, with under 80% seen only once. About 4.5% of the sample lies in the top ten.

What was sequenced was PBMCs. The TCR sequence derives from a man aged 40-49 years in good health and CMV-seronegative. In this chain, TRBV19 is recombined with TRBJ1-2; a confident D gene designation cannot be given. The sequenced DNA is TGTGCCAGTAGTGGCGGAGTGTGGTATGGCTACACCTTC. Translated, this gives CASSGGVWYGYTF.